This T cell receptor (beta chain) derives from a study of blood T cell repertoires in COVID-19. About the research overall: Specimens from acute and convalescent COVID-19 originated in the United States, Italy and Spain.

The CDR3 spans 16 residues. V lost 0 bases and J lost 1, with 15 bases in between. CDR1 GTSNPN and CDR2 SVGIG come from the germline V gene (reference sequence). Authors' data handling: For nucleated cells, counts were estimated from reference gene primer amplification. The table came from immunoSEQ multiplex PCR; TCRdb's copy has only in-frame clones and leaves some out. V, J and clone size were drawn from that table, and D and trimming were deduced from the DNA. Of roughly 250,000 clones in the sample, around 89% were seen once. Individuals aged about 18 to 89 years were recruited from 20 to 25 US areas. The recovered donors of Cohort 3 showed two negative PCRs, clearance, or symptom resolution.

The chain is built from TRBV30 and TRBJ1-1; a weak D match, TRBD1 (6 bases). This receptor was identified in a woman aged 45-65 years who had recovered from COVID-19. Sequencing used PBMCs or T cells enriched from blood (not recorded which). The CDR3 coding sequence is TGTGCCTGGAGTGTACAGGGCGGCGGAGCGAACACTGAAGCTTTCTTT. Translation gives CAWSVQGGGANTEAFF.